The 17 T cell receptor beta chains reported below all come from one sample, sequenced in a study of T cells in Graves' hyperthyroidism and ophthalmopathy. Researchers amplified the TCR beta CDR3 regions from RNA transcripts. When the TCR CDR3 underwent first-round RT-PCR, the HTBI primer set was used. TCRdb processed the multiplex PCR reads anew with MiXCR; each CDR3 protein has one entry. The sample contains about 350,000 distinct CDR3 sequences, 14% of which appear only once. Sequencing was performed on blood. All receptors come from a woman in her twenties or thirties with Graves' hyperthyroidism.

The CDR3: CSARDLARRDYEQYF. The CDR3 coding sequence is TGCAGTGCTAGAGATCTGGCTAGAAGGGACTACGAGCAGTACTTC. The gene calls are TRBV20-1 and TRBJ2-7; D is undetermined. Germline-derived CDR1 and CDR2 are DFQATT and SNEGSKA (reference sequence). V lost 0 bases and J 3 bases, leaving 15 bases between the germline ends. The CDR3 runs to 15 residues.

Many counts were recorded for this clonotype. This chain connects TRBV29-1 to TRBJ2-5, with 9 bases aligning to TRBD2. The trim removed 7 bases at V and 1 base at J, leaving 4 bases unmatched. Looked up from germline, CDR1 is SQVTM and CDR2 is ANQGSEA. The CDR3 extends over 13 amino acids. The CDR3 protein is CSGGTSRQETQYF. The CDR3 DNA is TGCAGCGGGGGGACTAGCCGCCAAGAGACCCAGTACTTC.

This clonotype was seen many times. CDR3 amino acids: CASKWGVNEQYF. CDR3 nucleotides: TGTGCCAGCAAATGGGGCGTTAACGAGCAGTACTTC. This chain connects TRBV28 to TRBJ2-7, with D perhaps matching TRBD1 (5 bases). The ends were cut back, 7 bases at V and 5 bases at J, with 12 bases in the middle. CDR1 and CDR2 from the germline V gene are MDHEN and SYDVKM. The CDR3 is made up of 12 amino acids. Variable domain in full (rest from reference TRBV28 and TRBJ2-7): DVKVTQSSRYLVKRTGEKVFLECVQDMDHENMFWYRQDPGLGLRLIYFSYDVKMKEKGDIPEGYSVSREKKERFSLILESASTNQTSMYLCASKWGVNEQYFGPGTRLTVT.

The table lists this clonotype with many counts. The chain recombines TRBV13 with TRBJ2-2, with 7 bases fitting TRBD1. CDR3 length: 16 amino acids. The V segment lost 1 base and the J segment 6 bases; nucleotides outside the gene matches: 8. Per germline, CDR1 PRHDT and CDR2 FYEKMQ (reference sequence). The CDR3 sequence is CASSLAYRGLPGELFF. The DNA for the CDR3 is TGTGCCAGCAGCTTAGCATACAGGGGCCTGCCCGGGGAGCTGTTTTTT.

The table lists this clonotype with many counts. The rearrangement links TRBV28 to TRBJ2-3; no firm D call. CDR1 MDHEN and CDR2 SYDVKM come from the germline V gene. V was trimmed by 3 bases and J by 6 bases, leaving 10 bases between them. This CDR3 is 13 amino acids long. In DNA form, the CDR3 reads TGTGCCAGCAGTTTGGGTCCATTTGATACGCAGTATTTT. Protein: CASSLGPFDTQYF.

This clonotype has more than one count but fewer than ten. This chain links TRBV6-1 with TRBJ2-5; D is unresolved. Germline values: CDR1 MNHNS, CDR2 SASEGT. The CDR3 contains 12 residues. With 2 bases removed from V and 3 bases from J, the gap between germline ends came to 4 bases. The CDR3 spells CASSEQEETQYF. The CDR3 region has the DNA TGTGCCAGCAGTGAACAGGAAGAGACCCAGTACTTC.

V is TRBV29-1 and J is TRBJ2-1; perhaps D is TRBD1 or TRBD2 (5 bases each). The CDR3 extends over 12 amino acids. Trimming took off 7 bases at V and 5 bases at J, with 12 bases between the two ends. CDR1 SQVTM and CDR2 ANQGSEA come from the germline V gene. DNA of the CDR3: TGCAGCGGAAGGGACGGAAACAATGAGCAGTTCTTC. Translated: CSGRDGNNEQFF.

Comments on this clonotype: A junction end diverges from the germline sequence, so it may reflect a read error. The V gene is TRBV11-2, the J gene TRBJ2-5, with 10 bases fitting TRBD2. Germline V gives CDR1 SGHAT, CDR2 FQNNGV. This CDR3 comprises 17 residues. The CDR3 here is CASSPGTSGRAEETQHF. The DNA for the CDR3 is TGTGCCAGCAGCCCCGGGACGAGCGGGAGGGCGGAAGAGACCCAGCACTTC. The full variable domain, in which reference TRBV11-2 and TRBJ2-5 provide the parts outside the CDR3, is EAGVAQSPRYKIIEKRQSVAFWCNPISGHATLYWYQQILGQGPKLLIQFQNNGVVDDSQLPKDRFSAERLKGVDSTLKIQPAKLEDSAVYLCASSPGTSGRAEETQHFGPGTRLLVL.

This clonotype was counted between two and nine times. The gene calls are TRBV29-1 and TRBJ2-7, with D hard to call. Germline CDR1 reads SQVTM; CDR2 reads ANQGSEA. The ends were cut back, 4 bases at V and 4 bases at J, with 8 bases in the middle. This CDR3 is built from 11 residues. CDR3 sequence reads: CSVVSRYEQYF. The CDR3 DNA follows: TGCAGCGTTGTCAGTCGGTACGAGCAGTACTTC.

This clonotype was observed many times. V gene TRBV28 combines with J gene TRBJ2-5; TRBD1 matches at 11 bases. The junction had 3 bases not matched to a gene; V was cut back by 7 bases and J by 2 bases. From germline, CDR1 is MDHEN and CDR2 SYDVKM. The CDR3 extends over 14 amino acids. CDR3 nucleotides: TGTGCCAGCACGGACAGGGGGCGGCAAGAGACCCAGTACTTC. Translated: CASTDRGRQETQYF.

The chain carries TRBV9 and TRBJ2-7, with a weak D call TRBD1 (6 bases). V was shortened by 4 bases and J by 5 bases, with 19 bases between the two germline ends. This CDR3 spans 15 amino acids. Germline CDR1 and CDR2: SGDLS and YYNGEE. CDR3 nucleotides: TGTGCCAGCAGCCCCGTAGGTGGACAGTTTAACGAGCAGTACTTC. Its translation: CASSPVGGQFNEQYF.

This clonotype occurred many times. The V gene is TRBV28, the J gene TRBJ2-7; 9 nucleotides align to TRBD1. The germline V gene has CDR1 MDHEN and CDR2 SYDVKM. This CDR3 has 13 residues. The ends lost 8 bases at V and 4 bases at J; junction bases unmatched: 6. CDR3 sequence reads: CASRTGGGYEQYF. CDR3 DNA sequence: TGTGCCAGCCGTACAGGGGGCGGGTACGAGCAGTACTTC.

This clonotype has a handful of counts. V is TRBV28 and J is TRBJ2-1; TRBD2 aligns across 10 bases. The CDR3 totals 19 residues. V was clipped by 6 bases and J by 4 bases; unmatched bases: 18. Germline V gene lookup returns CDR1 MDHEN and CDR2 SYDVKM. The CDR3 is CASRRTGTSARGGYNEQFF. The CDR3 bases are TGTGCCAGCAGACGAACCGGGACTAGCGCTAGGGGGGGTTACAATGAGCAGTTCTTC.

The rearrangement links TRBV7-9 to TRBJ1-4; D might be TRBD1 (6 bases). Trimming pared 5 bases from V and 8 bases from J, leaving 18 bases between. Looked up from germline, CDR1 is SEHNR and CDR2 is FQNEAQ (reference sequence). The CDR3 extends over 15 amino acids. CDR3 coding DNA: TGTGCCAGCAGCCCGCTGGACAGCGGAGGGGAAAAACTGTTTTTT. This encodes CASSPLDSGGEKLFF.

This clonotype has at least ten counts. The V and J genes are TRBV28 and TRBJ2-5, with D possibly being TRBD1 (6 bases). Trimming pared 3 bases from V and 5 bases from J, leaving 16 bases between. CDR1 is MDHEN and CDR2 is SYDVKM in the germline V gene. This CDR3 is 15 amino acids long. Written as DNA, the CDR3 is TGTGCCAGCAGTTTGTTGGGGGCCTTCCGGGAGACCCAGTACTTC. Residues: CASSLLGAFRETQYF.

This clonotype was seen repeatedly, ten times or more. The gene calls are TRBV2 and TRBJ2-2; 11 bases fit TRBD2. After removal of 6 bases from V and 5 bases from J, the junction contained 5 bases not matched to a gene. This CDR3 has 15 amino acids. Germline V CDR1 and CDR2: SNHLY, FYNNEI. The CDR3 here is CASRPTSGRTGELFF. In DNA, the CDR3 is TGTGCCAGCAGGCCCACTAGCGGGAGAACCGGGGAGCTGTTTTTT.

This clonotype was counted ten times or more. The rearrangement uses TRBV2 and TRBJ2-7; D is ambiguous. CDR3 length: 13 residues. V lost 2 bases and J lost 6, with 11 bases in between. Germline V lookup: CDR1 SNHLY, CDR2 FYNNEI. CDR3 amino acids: CASSEFQVREQYF. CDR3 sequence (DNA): TGTGCCAGCAGTGAATTTCAGGTACGCGAGCAGTACTTC.